A single sample is the source of the 31 T cell receptor beta chains below, sequenced in a study of vaccination effects on CD4 cells after COVID-19 (dated by TCRdb to between 2021 and 2024). Antigens of these TCRs are unknown. After approximately eleven days of culture, CD4+ T cells were isolated with the EasySep CD4+ T cell isolation kit. Each participant got two doses of an mRNA SARS-CoV-2 vaccine, either BNT162b2 or mRNA-1273. Receptor amplification or capture employed the immunoSEQ multiplex PCR assay. In TCRdb, the immuneACCESS table is reduced to in-frame sequences with V and J assigned. These tables do not hold every clone; where another copy was compared, an unresolved V gene accounts for under half, and the others remain unexplained. The sample table lists just under 75,000 clones, around 70% of them with a count of one. Roughly 2.3% of the sample rests with the top ten. Source: CD4+ T cells from PBMCs cultured without peptide, taken after COVID-19 vaccination. The receptors here all came from a human donor who received a COVID-19 vaccine.

The table lists this clone with a count of one. The rearrangement links TRBV6-5 to TRBJ2-7, with TRBD1 as a possible D gene (6 bases). The germline CDR1 and CDR2 sequences are MNHEY and SVGAGI. V dropped 6 bases and J dropped 12 bases, with 18 bases sitting between them. There are 12 residues in the CDR3. Here the CDR3 DNA reads TGTGCCAGCAGCGACCAAGGGGGACCCTCGTACGTC. As protein: CASSDQGGPSYV.

This clone came up a few times. The chain joins TRBV19 to TRBJ1-5, with 7 bases matching TRBD1. This CDR3 is 16 amino acids long. CDR1 LNHDA and CDR2 SQIVND come from the germline V gene (reference sequence). J gave up 0 bases and V 7 bases, and 9 bases lay outside the gene matches. CDR3 protein: CASKRQGLDSNQPQHF. CDR3 coding DNA: TGTGCCAGTAAGAGACAGGGACTGGATAGCAATCAGCCCCAGCATTTT.

The chain couples TRBV21-1 to TRBJ2-7; the table's D call, TRBD1, was not checked against the DNA. TRBV21-1 is a pseudogene. The CDR3 has 16 amino acids. This chain's CDR3 is CASSKLGQGKEYEQYV. The CDR3 DNA is TGTGCCAGCAGCAAATTGGGACAGGGGAAGGAATACGAGCAGTACGTC.

The chain's CDR3 is CASSLQRMNTEAFF. CDR3 sequence (DNA): TGTGCCAGCAGCTTGCAGAGAATGAACACTGAAGCTTTCTTT. The V gene is TRBV5-5, the J gene TRBJ1-1; D is unresolved. The CDR3 extends over 14 amino acids. Trimming removed 1 base at V and 0 bases at J, with 7 bases between. CDR1 SGHKS and CDR2 YYEKEE come from the germline V gene (reference sequence).

The chain employs TRBV27 and TRBJ2-7; no clear D. Looked up from germline, CDR1 is MNHEY and CDR2 is SMNVEV (reference sequence). V was cut by 9 bases and J by 9 bases, with 6 bases left in between. The CDR3 consists of 8 residues. The CDR3 sequence is CARPRQYV. The CDR3 region has the DNA TGTGCCAGACCTAGGCAGTACGTC.

The chain links TRBV4-1 to TRBJ1-5; D might be TRBD1 (6 bases). CDR1 is MGHRA and CDR2 is YSYEKL in the germline V gene. The CDR3 totals 14 residues. With 1 base removed from V and 7 bases from J, the gap between germline ends came to 11 bases. CDR3 sequence (DNA): TGCGCCAGCAGCCAAGCTCAGGGGTTCCAGCCCCAGCATTTT. This translates into CASSQAQGFQPQHF.

The genes are TRBV6-5 and TRBJ2-3; weak D call: TRBD1 (6 bases). Trimming removed 6 bases from V and 6 bases from J, with 13 bases in between. Per the germline V gene, CDR1 is MNHEY and CDR2 is SVGAGI. CDR3 length: 13 amino acids. The CDR3, as DNA: TGTGCCAGCAGCACAGGGAACCCGGATACGCAGTATTTT. Amino acid sequence: CASSTGNPDTQYF.

There are a few counts of this clone. The gene calls are TRBV7-2 and TRBJ2-6, with D unresolved. CDR1 is SGHTA, CDR2 FQGNSA, per germline. The CDR3 runs 15 residues. V lost 5 bases and J lost 2, with 10 bases in between. CDR3 DNA sequence: TGTGCCAGCAGCCCCCGGAAAGCTGGGGCCAACGTCCTGACTTTC. As protein: CASSPRKAGANVLTF.

CDR3 loop: CASAGGLAGGTDTQYF. In nucleotides, the CDR3 is TGCGCCAGCGCCGGCGGGCTAGCGGGGGGCACAGATACGCAGTATTTT. The chain is built from TRBV5-1 and TRBJ2-3, with 10 bases aligning to TRBD2. Trimming removed 7 bases from V and 1 base from J; junction bases left unmatched: 9. Per the germline V gene, CDR1 is SGHRS and CDR2 is YFSETQ. The CDR3 runs 16 residues.

The V and J genes are TRBV5-1 and TRBJ2-4, with D possibly matching TRBD1 (6 bases). V lost 4 bases and J lost 2, with 10 bases in between. Germline V CDR1 and CDR2: SGHRS, YFSETQ. The CDR3 spans 14 residues. The CDR3 loop is CASSPGATKNIQYF. The CDR3 bases are TGCGCCAGCAGCCCAGGGGCGACCAAAAACATTCAGTACTTC.

This chain links TRBV7-9 with TRBJ1-2; 7 bases map to TRBD1. There are 14 residues in the CDR3. The J segment lost 1 base and the V segment lost 5 bases, leaving 4 bases of the junction unmatched. Germline values: CDR1 SEHNR, CDR2 FQNEAQ (reference sequence). The CDR3 reads CASSPGGINYGYTF. The CDR3 nucleotides read TGTGCCAGCAGCCCAGGGGGTATTAACTATGGCTACACCTTC. The complete variable domain, with remaining parts taken from reference TRBV7-9 and TRBJ1-2, reads DTGVSQNPRHKITKRGQNVTFRCDPISEHNRLYWYRQTLGQGPEFLTYFQNEAQLEKSRLLSDRFSAERPKGSFSTLEIQRTEQGDSAMYLCASSPGGINYGYTFGSGTRLTVV.

The V and J genes are TRBV9 and TRBJ2-1; the match to TRBD2 covers 10 bases. The CDR3 spans 15 residues. Germline values: CDR1 SGDLS, CDR2 YYNGEE. With V trimmed by 2 bases and J by 3 bases, 2 bases remained unmatched. Here the CDR3 DNA reads TGTGCCAGCAGCGTCAGCGGGGGGGTCTACAATGAGCAGTTCTTC. Translated, it gives CASSVSGGVYNEQFF.

This chain joins TRBV9 and TRBJ1-1; D is uncertain. CDR3 length: 16 residues. In germline, CDR1 is SGDLS, CDR2 YYNGEE. Trimming pared 0 bases from V and 1 base from J, leaving 13 bases between. DNA for the CDR3: TGTGCCAGCAGCGTAGACCCCATCCTAGGGAACACTGAAGCTTTCTTT. Its translation is CASSVDPILGNTEAFF. The full variable domain, in which reference TRBV9 and TRBJ1-1 provide the parts outside the CDR3, is DSGVTQTPKHLITATGQRVTLRCSPRSGDLSVYWYQQSLDQGLQFLIQYYNGEERAKGNILERFSAQQFPDLHSELNLSSLELGDSALYFCASSVDPILGNTEAFFGQGTRLTVV.

V is TRBV7-2 and J is TRBJ1-2; 11 nucleotides line up with TRBD1. V shed 1 base and J 7 bases; nucleotides not matched to a gene: 5. The CDR3 is 15 amino acids. CDR1 and CDR2 (germline): SGHTA, FQGNSA. The CDR3 protein is CASSLDRDRGSGYTF. CDR3 coding DNA: TGTGCCAGCAGCTTAGATCGGGACAGGGGGAGTGGCTACACCTTC.

Turning to this clone: Its ends do not fully match the called genes, so a read error is possible. The chain carries TRBV19 and TRBJ2-2; D might be TRBD2 (6 bases). Germline V gene data show CDR1 as LNHDA and CDR2 as SQIVND (reference sequence). The CDR3 runs to 12 residues. In DNA form, the CDR3 reads TGTGCCAGTAGTTGGGCCTACGGGGGGCTGTTTTTT. Translating it yields CASSWAYGGLFF.

J is TRBJ1-2 and V is TRBV4-3; D unclear. Trimming stripped 0 bases from V and 7 bases from J, with 9 bases between. Germline CDR1 is LGHNA and CDR2 is YSLEER. The CDR3 contains 13 residues. CDR3 DNA sequence: TGCGCCAGCAGCCAAGATCGACATGCTGGCTACACCTTC. This gives the protein CASSQDRHAGYTF.

In this sample, this clone turned up a few times. This rearrangement joins TRBV19 to TRBJ1-4, with 10 bases lining up with TRBD1. The V gene end was trimmed by 5 bases and the J gene end by 3 bases; junction bases not matched to a gene: 0. The V gene's germline CDR1 is LNHDA and CDR2 SQIVND (reference sequence). There are 14 residues in the CDR3. CDR3 nucleotide sequence: TGTGCCAGTAGTGGACAGGGGGCTAATGAAAAACTGTTTTTT. Its protein is CASSGQGANEKLFF.

V is TRBV2 and J is TRBJ2-2, with TRBD1 as a possible D gene (6 bases). Per the germline V gene, CDR1 is SNHLY and CDR2 is FYNNEI. The length of the CDR3 is 16 residues. Trimming stripped 7 bases from V and 7 bases from J, with 22 bases between. The CDR3 reads CASTGIGGMDGGELFF. As DNA, the CDR3 is TGTGCCAGCACCGGAATAGGGGGAATGGACGGCGGGGAGCTGTTTTTT.

V gene TRBV19 combines with J gene TRBJ2-1, with TRBD2 matching 11 bases. There are 14 residues in the CDR3. The germline CDR1 and CDR2 sequences are LNHDA and SQIVND (reference sequence). V lost 6 bases to trimming and J lost 10 bases; unmatched junction nucleotides: 8. The CDR3 spells CASRALAGGGEQFF. In DNA form, the CDR3 reads TGTGCCAGTAGGGCGCTAGCGGGGGGCGGAGAGCAGTTCTTC.

This chain uses TRBV19 with TRBJ2-4, with 10 nucleotides matching TRBD2. The CDR3 is 14 amino acids. V shed 6 bases and J 5 bases; nucleotides not matched to a gene: 4. Germline values: CDR1 LNHDA, CDR2 SQIVND (reference sequence). The CDR3 DNA reads TGTGCCAGTAGAGCGGGGGGGCTTGAAAACATTCAGTACTTC. It is translated as CASRAGGLENIQYF.

This clone was seen a few times. The genes are TRBV2 and TRBJ1-5, with no clear D. V was pared by 7 bases and J by 3 bases, with 13 bases between. Per germline, CDR1 SNHLY and CDR2 FYNNEI. CDR3 length equals 14 residues. The CDR3 coding sequence is TGTGCCAGCATGTTTACGGGGTCCAATCAGCCCCAGCATTTT. Residues: CASMFTGSNQPQHF.

The V call is TRBV18, the J call TRBJ2-7; 12 bases map to TRBD1. This CDR3 spans 15 amino acids. V lost 6 bases and J lost 2; bases outside the gene matches: 5. Germline loops: CDR1 KGHSH, CDR2 LQKENI. This chain's CDR3 is CASSDGTGGTYEQYV. DNA for the CDR3: TGTGCCAGCTCGGATGGGACAGGGGGCACCTACGAGCAGTACGTC.

This clone has a single count. Other nucleotide sequences in the sample specify the same CDR3. The chain uses TRBV9 and TRBJ2-3, with TRBD2 as a possible D gene (5 bases). The CDR3 loop spans 13 amino acids. Germline lookup yields CDR1 SGDLS and CDR2 YYNGEE. V shed 0 bases and J shed 3 bases, with 5 bases lying between them. CDR3 DNA: TGTGCCAGCAGCGTAGGAGGGACAGATACGCAGTATTTT. Its protein is CASSVGGTDTQYF.

The V gene is TRBV4-3, the J gene TRBJ2-1, with 8 nucleotides matching TRBD1. The CDR3 loop spans 16 amino acids. Germline V lookup: CDR1 LGHNA, CDR2 YSLEER. The ends lost 0 bases at V and 5 bases at J; junction bases unmatched: 6. The CDR3 region has the DNA TGCGCCAGCAGCCAAGAGGGGGACAGGACTCACAATGAGCAGTTCTTC. Residues: CASSQEGDRTHNEQFF.

This chain uses TRBV10-3 with TRBJ1-1; 9 bases line up with TRBD1. The CDR3 totals 14 residues. The germline CDR1 and CDR2 sequences are ENHRY and SYGVKD. The V segment lost 6 bases and the J segment 1 base; nucleotides outside the gene matches: 3. The CDR3 loop is CAIRGTGTNTEAFF. Written as DNA, the CDR3 is TGTGCCATCAGAGGGACAGGGACGAACACTGAAGCTTTCTTT.

J is TRBJ1-1 and V is TRBV5-1; no clear D gene. The CDR3 length is 12 residues. Trimming stripped 4 bases from V and 6 bases from J, with 10 bases between. Germline CDR1 and CDR2: SGHRS and YFSETQ. The CDR3 DNA follows: TGCGCCAGCAGCGCCTTGGGGTCTGAAGCTTTCTTT. Translation: CASSALGSEAFF.

V is TRBV7-9 and J is TRBJ2-3; no reliable D call. This CDR3 spans 13 amino acids. Trimming stripped 2 bases from V and 0 bases from J, with 3 bases between. The germline CDR1 and CDR2 sequences are SEHNR and FQNEAQ (reference sequence). Here the CDR3 DNA reads TGTGCCAGCAGCTTACTCAGCACAGATACGCAGTATTTT. Translation: CASSLLSTDTQYF.

This chain links TRBV7-2 with TRBJ1-1, with 8 bases matching TRBD1. This CDR3 contains 15 residues. V dropped 2 bases and J dropped 5; count of bases not matched to a gene: 7. Germline V gives CDR1 SGHTA, CDR2 FQGNSA. CDR3 DNA sequence: TGTGCCAGCAGCTTAAGCGGCAGGGGGCTTACTGAAGCTTTCTTT. It encodes CASSLSGRGLTEAFF.

The chain joins TRBV5-1 to TRBJ1-6, with D perhaps matching TRBD1 (6 bases). The CDR3 has 15 amino acids. Germline V gene data show CDR1 as SGHRS and CDR2 as YFSETQ. V lost 1 base, J lost 7 bases, and 12 bases lay in between. For the CDR3, the DNA is TGCGCCAGCAGCTTGACCGGGGGCTCAAATTCACCCCTCCACTTT. It yields the protein CASSLTGGSNSPLHF.

A remark on this clone: The identical CDR3 is also encoded by other nucleotide sequences in the sample. The chain employs TRBV6-5 and TRBJ1-5, with D unresolved. Germline CDR1 and CDR2: MNHEY and SVGAGI. V lost 2 bases and J 0 bases, leaving 2 bases between the germline ends. This CDR3 has 13 residues. The chain's CDR3 is CASSYDSNQPQHF. CDR3 nucleotide sequence: TGTGCCAGCAGTTACGATAGCAATCAGCCCCAGCATTTT.

The CDR3 protein is CASSLQGRLAGGGETQYF. The CDR3 nucleotides are TGCGCCAGCAGCTTGCAAGGACGACTAGCGGGGGGGGGAGAGACCCAGTACTTC. This chain links TRBV5-1 with TRBJ2-5, with TRBD2 identical over 14 bases. The CDR3 is made up of 18 amino acids. Germline values: CDR1 SGHRS, CDR2 YFSETQ. With 1 base clipped from V and 4 bases from J, the junction kept 9 bases outside the gene matches.